This T cell receptor beta chain was recorded in a study of blood T cell repertoires in COVID-19. The V gene lost 4 bases and the J gene lost 7 bases, with 20 bases spanning the gap. CDR3 length: 14 amino acids. Germline CDR1 is SQVTM and CDR2 is ANQGSEA. Sequenced by immunoSEQ multiplex PCR; TCRdb stores in-frame clones only, minus some. The sample lists roughly 150,000 clones; approximately 81% were seen once. The TCR was taken from a man in his 60s who had recovered from COVID-19. V gene TRBV29-1 combines with J gene TRBJ2-7; perhaps TRBD1 as D (6 bases). The sequenced material came from PBMCs or T cells enriched from blood (not recorded which). The CDR3 spells CSVARGTMKSEQYF. CDR3 DNA sequence: TGCAGCGTTGCCAGGGGTACTATGAAGAGTGAGCAGTACTTC.